This T cell receptor beta chain stems from a study of blood T cell repertoires in COVID-19. Looking at the study overall: The samples span acute and convalescent COVID-19 from the United States, Italy and Spain. Sources were T cells, B-cell-depleted T cells, or PBMCs; the material itself was cDNA or gDNA.

Study processing details: Estimated nucleated cell counts came from reference gene primer amplification. Using immunoSEQ multiplex PCR, the repertoire was profiled, and TCRdb retains in-frame clones only, with some absent. D and trimming come from the DNA, and the V and J calls and clone size come from that table. Of roughly 200,000 clones listed, approximately 84% were seen once; the top ten hold roughly 7.8%. While infection was still active, Seattle patients were enrolled and then followed longitudinally. The germline V gene has CDR1 KGHSH and CDR2 LQKENI. Trimming took 2 bases from V and 7 from J; bases not matched to a gene: 8. The CDR3 has 16 amino acids.

This sequence originates from a woman older than 75 with COVID-19, enrolled during active disease. Specimen: peripheral blood. The V gene is TRBV18, the J gene TRBJ1-2; TRBD1 agrees at 12 bases. The CDR3 DNA reads TGTGCCAGCTCACCAGCACCGGGACAGGGGGCCGGTGGCTACACCTTC. It specifies CASSPAPGQGAGGYTF.